The source of this T cell receptor (beta chain) is a study (dated by TCRdb to about 2016). CDR1 and CDR2 are read off the germline V gene as MNHEY and SVGEGT. Its CDR3 holds 14 amino acids, cysteine through phenylalanine. The entry retains the CDR3 DNA only, 42 bases that are in frame from base 1. V has 8 bases trimmed and J has 7 bases trimmed; junction bases matching no gene number 7. Library preparation employed RT-PCR. The data were produced on an Illumina MiSeq. TCRdb trimmed public reads at Q25 via fastp, called clones via MiXCR and kept in-frame beta chains. Each CDR3 protein appears once, grouped with its most common genes and DNA. Present in this sample are more than 550,000 distinct CDR3 sequences, 12% to 15% of which were seen just once. Roughly 3.6% of the sample is taken by the ten largest. This clonotype has only a few counts. No antigen is known for it. Base qualities are missing; no much larger clone stands one base away.

Sequenced material: memory CD4+ T cells from blood. The TCR originated in a female donor in good health, serving as a healthy control. The chain links TRBV6-2 or TRBV6-3 with TRBJ2-1; 11 of the junction bases match TRBD2. The CDR3 region: CASSLAGEKNEQFF. The DNA sequence is TGTGCCAGCTCACTAGCGGGAGAAAAAAATGAGCAGTTCTTC.